A single sample gave rise to the 17 T cell receptor beta chains below, sequenced in a study of cytomegalovirus exposure and HLA in healthy donors. A multiplex PCR was run with 60 Vbeta primers and 13 Jbeta primers. Profiled with immunoSEQ multiplex PCR; TCRdb holds only in-frame clones, not every one. The sample comprises over 150,000 clones, 81% of which are singletons, and about 13% rests with the top ten. The sequenced sample consisted of PBMCs. These receptors were collected from a woman between 50 and 59 years old in good health and CMV-seronegative.

In regard to this clone: This sample also contains other DNA sequences that code for the same CDR3. The J gene is TRBJ2-7, the V gene TRBV6-1, with no clear D. The V end was cut by 6 bases, the J end by 6 bases, with 15 bases between. Per germline, CDR1 MNHNS and CDR2 SASEGT. The CDR3 consists of 13 residues. CDR3 region: CASSASSRGEQYF. The CDR3 DNA follows: TGTGCCAGCAGCGCCAGCTCTAGAGGCGAGCAGTACTTC.

This clone appeared a few times. V and J are TRBV4-1 and TRBJ1-1, with 9 bases that match TRBD1. With 11 bases clipped from V and 5 bases from J, the junction kept 21 bases outside the gene matches. This CDR3 comprises 17 residues. Germline-derived CDR1 and CDR2 are MGHRA and YSYEKL. The chain's CDR3 is CAPHKERPGTGITEAFF. The CDR3, as DNA: TGCGCCCCCCACAAGGAGCGACCCGGGACAGGGATAACTGAAGCTTTCTTT.

The chain recombines TRBV7-2 with TRBJ1-1, with TRBD1 matching 7 bases. In germline, CDR1 is SGHTA, CDR2 FQGNSA. V lost 6 bases, J lost 3 bases, and 7 bases stayed unmatched. The CDR3 is 14 residues long. The CDR3 region is CASSLGTAHTEAFF. The CDR3, as DNA: TGTGCCAGCAGTTTGGGGACAGCTCACACTGAAGCTTTCTTT.

V is TRBV7-9 and J is TRBJ1-3, with 7 bases lining up with TRBD1. Germline lookup yields CDR1 SEHNR and CDR2 FQNEAQ (reference sequence). After removal of 1 base from V and 0 bases from J, the junction contained 9 bases not matched to a gene. The CDR3 covers 18 residues. In DNA form, the CDR3 reads TGTGCCAGCAGCTTAGTCACGACAGGGATCCTCTCTGGAAACACCATATATTTT. It encodes CASSLVTTGILSGNTIYF.

The CDR3 DNA sequence: TGTGCCAGCGGGACAGTCGCCTACGAGCAGTACTTC. This gives the protein CASGTVAYEQYF. The chain couples TRBV27 to TRBJ2-5; 7 positions agree with TRBD1. Matching the DNA end better, TRBJ2-7 makes the J call doubtful. Germline values: CDR1 MNHEY, CDR2 SMNVEV (reference sequence). This CDR3 has 12 residues.

To note about this clone: The junction differs from germline at one of its ends, possibly a read error. The chain has TRBV7-9 and TRBJ2-2; D might be TRBD2 (6 bases). The CDR3 is made up of 16 amino acids. Germline V gives CDR1 SEHNR, CDR2 FQNEAQ (reference sequence). CDR3: CSSSLEGTGNTGELFF. The CDR3 DNA is TGTTCCAGCAGCTTAGAAGGGACTGGGAACACCGGGGAGCTGTTTTTT.

This chain uses TRBV7-2 with TRBJ2-2; D remains unclear. Trimming removed 0 bases at V and 4 bases at J, with 6 bases between. This CDR3 has 14 residues. The germline CDR1 and CDR2 sequences are SGHTA and FQGNSA. CDR3 residues: CASSLARLTGELFF. The CDR3 nucleotides are TGTGCCAGCAGCTTAGCCCGTCTCACCGGGGAGCTGTTTTTT.

V and J are TRBV7-2 and TRBJ2-7, with D perhaps TRBD2 (5 bases). The germline V and J ends were trimmed by 5 bases and 4 bases, with 9 bases remaining between them. CDR1 SGHTA and CDR2 FQGNSA come from the germline V gene. This CDR3 is built from 12 residues. The CDR3, as DNA: TGTGCCAGCAGCAAGGGAGCGTACGAGCAGTACTTC. Its protein is CASSKGAYEQYF.

This clone was observed a few times. The genes are TRBV21-1 and TRBJ2-3; the D call TRBD2 from the table was never checked on the DNA. TRBV21-1 has pseudogene status. CDR3 length: 16 amino acids. CDR3 region: CASSKGLAGSTDTQYF. CDR3 sequence (DNA): TGTGCCAGCAGCAAAGGGCTAGCGGGAAGCACAGATACGCAGTATTTT.

This sequence joins TRBV7-9 and TRBJ1-2, with 9 bases identical to TRBD1. J was trimmed by 5 bases and V by 6 bases; bases with no gene match: 10. The germline CDR1 and CDR2 sequences are SEHNR and FQNEAQ (reference sequence). This CDR3 comprises 15 residues. The CDR3 DNA reads TGTGCCAGCAGTTCCGGGACAGGGACGCTTTATGGCTACACCTTC. Protein product: CASSSGTGTLYGYTF.

V gene TRBV11-2 combines with J gene TRBJ2-1; TRBD2 matches 9 bases. The CDR3 consists of 15 residues. The V and J ends lost 5 bases and 9 bases, in that order; junction bases with no gene match: 11. Germline assignment: CDR1 SGHAT and CDR2 FQNNGV. Written as DNA, the CDR3 is TGTGCCAGCAGCCAGCATAGCGGGGGCCGAGGTGAGCAGTTCTTC. It encodes CASSQHSGGRGEQFF.

V gene TRBV7-8 combines with J gene TRBJ2-7; 9 bases line up with TRBD2. The CDR3 has 16 amino acids. Germline trimming cut 3 bases from V and 6 bases from J; bases unmatched to any gene: 12. CDR1 and CDR2 (germline): SGHVS, FQNEAQ. The CDR3 coding sequence is TGTGCCAGCAGCTTTGGCGGGAGCGGGGGGAGGAGCGAGCAGTACTTC. Its translation is CASSFGGSGGRSEQYF.

The J gene is TRBJ2-1, the V gene TRBV9; D might be TRBD2 (6 bases). Trimming cost V 0 bases and J 4 bases, with 11 bases left between them. The germline V gene has CDR1 SGDLS and CDR2 YYNGEE. The CDR3 length is 15 residues. CDR3 amino acids: CASSVGGTVYNEQFF. The CDR3 DNA sequence: TGTGCCAGCAGCGTAGGGGGGACTGTTTACAATGAGCAGTTCTTC.

The chain joins TRBV11-3 to TRBJ1-6; D ambiguous. V gave up 5 bases and J gave up 5 bases, with 10 bases separating them. This CDR3 comprises 14 residues. Per the germline V gene, CDR1 is SGHNT and CDR2 is YENEEA. Here the CDR3 reads CASSASRDNSPLHF. In nucleotides, the CDR3 is TGTGCCAGCAGCGCCAGTCGGGATAATTCACCCCTCCACTTT.

The CDR3 is CASSQAASTDTQYF. As DNA, the CDR3 is TGCGCCAGCAGCCAAGCTGCGTCCACAGATACGCAGTATTTT. V and J are TRBV4-3 and TRBJ2-3, with D hard to call. Deletions cut 1 base from V and 2 bases from J, with 7 bases between. Germline CDR1 reads LGHNA; CDR2 reads YSLEER. The CDR3 has 14 residues.

The V and J genes are TRBV2 and TRBJ2-7; 8 bases are a match to TRBD2. V shed 5 bases, J shed 7 bases, and the junction held 13 bases outside the gene matches. Germline-derived CDR1 and CDR2 are SNHLY and FYNNEI. The CDR3 extends over 15 amino acids. The CDR3 sequence: CASSYRLAGGEEQYF. CDR3 nucleotide sequence: TGTGCCAGCAGTTACCGCCTTGCGGGAGGAGAAGAGCAGTACTTC.

The gene calls are TRBV5-1 and TRBJ2-3, with D perhaps matching TRBD1 (6 bases). Germline lookup yields CDR1 SGHRS and CDR2 YFSETQ. V was shortened by 1 base and J by 4 bases, with 13 bases between the two germline ends. The CDR3 spans 15 residues. Here the CDR3 reads CASSLIGGNADTQYF. In nucleotides, the CDR3 is TGCGCCAGCAGCTTGATAGGGGGTAATGCAGATACGCAGTATTTT.